A single sample is the source of the 18 T cell receptor beta chains below, sequenced in a study of blood T cell repertoires in COVID-19. Only in-frame clones appear in the TCRdb table, and some are missing; sequencing was by immunoSEQ multiplex PCR. This repertoire shows approximately 330,000 clones, approximately 88% found once; its top ten account for approximately 9.4%. Specimen: peripheral blood. The receptors were gathered from a man aged 25 to 40 with COVID-19, enrolled during active disease.

V gene TRBV7-2 combines with J gene TRBJ2-7; 7 bases agree with TRBD2. Germline loops: CDR1 SGHTA, CDR2 FQGNSA. With 2 bases clipped from V and 3 bases from J, the junction kept 10 bases outside the gene matches. The length of the CDR3 is 16 residues. CDR3 region: CASSLSERDPSYEQYF. DNA of the CDR3: TGTGCCAGCAGCTTATCCGAGCGGGATCCCAGCTACGAGCAGTACTTC.

V is TRBV5-6 and J is TRBJ2-1; D is perhaps TRBD2 (5 bases). The CDR3 runs 17 residues. Germline V CDR1 and CDR2: SGHDT, YYEEEE. The V end was cut by 2 bases, the J end by 6 bases, with 21 bases between. This chain's CDR3 is CASSLASKDRWGNEQFF. CDR3 DNA: TGTGCCAGCAGCTTAGCTAGCAAGGATAGGTGGGGCAATGAGCAGTTCTTC.

The V call is TRBV5-1, the J call TRBJ1-2; 7 bases line up with TRBD1. This CDR3 spans 15 amino acids. V gave up 1 base and J gave up 1 base; unmatched junction bases: 4. Germline V gives CDR1 SGHRS, CDR2 YFSETQ. As DNA, the CDR3 is TGCGCCAGCAGCTTGATGGGACAGATTAACTATGGCTACACCTTC. It specifies CASSLMGQINYGYTF.

The chain carries TRBV11-2 and TRBJ2-1, with 8 bases lining up with TRBD2. The CDR3 loop spans 14 amino acids. The J segment lost 7 bases and the V segment lost 5 bases, leaving 7 bases of the junction unmatched. CDR1 and CDR2 (germline): SGHAT, FQNNGV. CDR3 region: CASSAGGGRNEQFF. CDR3 bases: TGTGCCAGCAGCGCGGGAGGCGGTAGGAATGAGCAGTTCTTC.

The gene calls are TRBV18 and TRBJ2-1; 9 bases agree with TRBD1. The CDR3 is 17 amino acids. Germline CDR1 reads KGHSH; CDR2 reads LQKENI. J gave up 5 bases and V 1 base, and 9 bases lay outside the gene matches. In DNA, the CDR3 is TGTGCCAGCTCACCACGAACCGGGACAGGGTGGGACAATGAGCAGTTCTTC. Translating gives CASSPRTGTGWDNEQFF.

This chain connects TRBV2 to TRBJ2-1; 9 positions agree with TRBD1. Germline lookup yields CDR1 SNHLY and CDR2 FYNNEI. The CDR3 covers 15 residues. The trim removed 4 bases at V and 6 bases at J, leaving 7 bases unmatched. In DNA form, the CDR3 reads TGTGCCAGCAGTGCACAGGGGGCGTATGGCAATGAGCAGTTCTTC. Translated: CASSAQGAYGNEQFF.

In its sample, this clone was seen once. The chain is built from TRBV7-9 and TRBJ1-5; TRBD1 agrees at 10 bases. This CDR3 contains 15 residues. The trim removed 3 bases at V and 4 bases at J, leaving 3 bases unmatched. Germline V gene data show CDR1 as SEHNR and CDR2 as FQNEAQ (reference sequence). CDR3 sequence reads: CASSLGQGMNQPQHF. The CDR3 nucleotides read TGTGCCAGCAGCTTGGGACAGGGGATGAATCAGCCCCAGCATTTT.

The CDR3 loop is CASSYSGGGFEQYF. DNA of the CDR3: TGTGCCAGCAGTTATTCAGGGGGCGGTTTCGAGCAGTACTTC. The chain joins TRBV6-2 or TRBV6-3 to TRBJ2-7, with 8 nucleotides matching TRBD1. After removal of 3 bases from V and 6 bases from J, the junction contained 7 bases not matched to a gene. CDR1 and CDR2 from the germline V gene are MNHEY and SVGEGT. The CDR3 has 14 residues.

In the case of this clone: Other DNA sequences in the sample encode the same CDR3. The chain combines TRBV18 with TRBJ2-7; D not certain. Per germline, CDR1 KGHSH and CDR2 LQKENI. Trimming took 3 bases from V and 3 from J, leaving 6 bases between them. This CDR3 is 12 amino acids long. CDR3 amino acids: CASSPADYEQYF. The CDR3 DNA is TGTGCCAGCTCACCGGCTGACTACGAGCAGTACTTC.

This clone turned up a few times. V is TRBV6-2 or TRBV6-3 and J is TRBJ1-2; D is ambiguous. CDR1 MNHEY and CDR2 SVGEGT come from the germline V gene. The V gene lost 7 bases and the J gene lost 4 bases, with 16 bases spanning the gap. The CDR3 sequence is 14 residues long. The CDR3 DNA reads TGTGCCAGCACCCCCGGGGAAACATTCTATGGCTACACCTTC. Translated: CASTPGETFYGYTF.

This sequence joins TRBV6-4 and TRBJ2-3; 7 nucleotides align to TRBD1. CDR1 MRHNA and CDR2 SNTAGT come from the germline V gene. CDR3 size: 14 residues. The J segment lost 0 bases and the V segment lost 4 bases, leaving 1 base of the junction unmatched. The chain's CDR3 is CASSATGSTDTQYF. The CDR3 DNA is TGTGCCAGCAGTGCGACAGGGAGCACAGATACGCAGTATTTT.

The V and J genes are TRBV19 and TRBJ1-3; D remains ambiguous. CDR1 is LNHDA, CDR2 SQIVND, per germline (reference sequence). This CDR3 is built from 15 residues. V lost 7 bases and J lost 0, with 13 bases in between. CDR3 residues: CASIGGSYSGNTIYF. The CDR3, as DNA: TGTGCCAGTATCGGAGGGTCCTACTCTGGAAACACCATATATTTT.

The chain uses TRBV27 and TRBJ2-7, with D possibly TRBD1 on 5 matching bases. The CDR3 runs to 14 residues. Germline V gene sequence: CDR1 MNHEY, CDR2 SMNVEV (reference sequence). V lost 5 bases and J 2 bases, leaving 13 bases between the germline ends. The CDR3 region is CASSPLTGAYEQYF. The CDR3 nucleotides read TGTGCCAGCAGTCCCCTCACAGGAGCCTACGAGCAGTACTTC.

This clone was seen once. V is TRBV28 and J is TRBJ1-5, with 8 bases identical to TRBD1. J gave up 2 bases and V 6 bases, and 9 bases lay outside the gene matches. The CDR3 is 16 amino acids. Per the germline V gene, CDR1 is MDHEN and CDR2 is SYDVKM. The CDR3 region is CASSPGGTGGNQPQHF. The DNA for the CDR3 is TGTGCCAGCAGCCCAGGAGGGACAGGCGGCAATCAGCCCCAGCATTTT.

J is TRBJ2-3 and V is TRBV10-3; 10 bases match TRBD2. CDR1 and CDR2 (germline): ENHRY, SYGVKD. V trimming: 4 bases; J trimming: 1 base; junction bases outside the gene matches: 5. The CDR3 totals 16 residues. The CDR3 loop is CAISAVLAGGTDTQYF. The CDR3, as DNA: TGTGCCATCAGTGCGGTTCTAGCGGGGGGCACAGATACGCAGTATTTT.

This chain links TRBV10-3 with TRBJ1-1, with a tentative D call TRBD1 (6 bases). Germline V lookup: CDR1 ENHRY, CDR2 SYGVKD. The CDR3 sequence is 17 residues long. Deletions cut 3 bases from V and 0 bases from J, with 17 bases between. The CDR3 sequence is CAISDRYKRTVNTEAFF. CDR3 bases: TGTGCCATCAGTGATCGGTATAAAAGGACAGTGAACACTGAAGCTTTCTTT.

The V call is TRBV18, the J call TRBJ1-4; D may be TRBD1 (5 bases). Germline V gene data show CDR1 as KGHSH and CDR2 as LQKENI. CDR3 length equals 14 residues. V was clipped by 8 bases and J by 8 bases, with 18 bases between them. The CDR3 nucleotides are TGTGCCAGCACCCCAGGGATCCAGATAGAAAAACTGTTTTTT. This gives the protein CASTPGIQIEKLFF.

The chain joins TRBV4-3 to TRBJ2-5; TRBD2 agrees at 15 bases. The CDR3 extends over 20 amino acids. CDR1 and CDR2 (germline): LGHNA, YSLEER. V lost 0 bases and J lost 2; bases outside the gene matches: 10. This CDR3 is CASSQEWGLAGGGRQETQYF. The DNA for the CDR3 is TGCGCCAGCAGCCAAGAATGGGGACTAGCGGGGGGCGGCCGACAAGAGACCCAGTACTTC.